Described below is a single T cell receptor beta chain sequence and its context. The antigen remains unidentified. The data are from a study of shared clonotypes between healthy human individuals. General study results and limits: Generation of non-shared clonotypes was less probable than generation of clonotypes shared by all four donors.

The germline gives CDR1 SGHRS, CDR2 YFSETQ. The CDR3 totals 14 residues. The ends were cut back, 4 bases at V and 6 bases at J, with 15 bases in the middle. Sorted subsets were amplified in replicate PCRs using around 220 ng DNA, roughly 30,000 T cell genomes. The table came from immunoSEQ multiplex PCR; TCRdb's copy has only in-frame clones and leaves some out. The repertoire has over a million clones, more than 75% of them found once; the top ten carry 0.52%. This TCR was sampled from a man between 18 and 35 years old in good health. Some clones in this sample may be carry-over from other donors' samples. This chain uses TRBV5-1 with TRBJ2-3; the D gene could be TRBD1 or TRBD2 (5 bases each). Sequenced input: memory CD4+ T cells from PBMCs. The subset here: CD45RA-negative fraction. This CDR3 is CASSQDGAADTQYF. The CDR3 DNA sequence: TGCGCCAGCAGCCAGGACGGGGCGGCTGATACGCAGTATTTT.